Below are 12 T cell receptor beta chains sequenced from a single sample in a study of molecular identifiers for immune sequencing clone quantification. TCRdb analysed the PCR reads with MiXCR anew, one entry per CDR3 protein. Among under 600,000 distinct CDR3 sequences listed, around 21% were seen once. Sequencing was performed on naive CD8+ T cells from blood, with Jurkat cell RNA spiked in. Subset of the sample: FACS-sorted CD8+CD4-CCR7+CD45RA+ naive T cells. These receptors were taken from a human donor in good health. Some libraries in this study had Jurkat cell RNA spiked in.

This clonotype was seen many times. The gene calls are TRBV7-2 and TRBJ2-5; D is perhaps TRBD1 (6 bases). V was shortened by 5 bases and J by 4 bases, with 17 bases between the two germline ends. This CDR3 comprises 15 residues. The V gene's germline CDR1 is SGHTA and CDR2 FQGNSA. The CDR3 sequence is CASSLGQGPGETQYF. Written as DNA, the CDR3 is TGTGCCAGCAGCCTGGGGCAGGGGCCCGGAGAGACCCAGTACTTC.

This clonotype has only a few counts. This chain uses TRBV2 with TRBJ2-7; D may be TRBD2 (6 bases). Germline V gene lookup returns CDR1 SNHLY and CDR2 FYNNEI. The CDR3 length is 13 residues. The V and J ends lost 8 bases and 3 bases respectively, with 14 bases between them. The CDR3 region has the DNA TGTGCCAGCGAGGCTGTGGGGGGCTACGAGCAGTACTTC. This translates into CASEAVGGYEQYF.

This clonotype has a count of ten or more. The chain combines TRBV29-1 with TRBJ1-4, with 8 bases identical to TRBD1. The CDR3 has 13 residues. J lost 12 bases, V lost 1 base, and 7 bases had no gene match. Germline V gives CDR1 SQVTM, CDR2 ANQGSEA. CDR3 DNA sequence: TGCAGCGTTGAAGCCACAGGGGGTCTAGAACTGTTTTTT. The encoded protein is CSVEATGGLELFF.

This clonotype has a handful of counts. The CDR3 loop reads CASSPRQGVSYNSPLHF. The CDR3 coding sequence is TGTGCCAGCAGTCCCAGACAGGGGGTTTCCTATAATTCACCCCTCCACTTT. This rearrangement joins TRBV6-1 to TRBJ1-6; TRBD1 matches 9 bases. The germline CDR1 and CDR2 sequences are MNHNS and SASEGT. The V segment lost 5 bases and the J segment 1 base; nucleotides outside the gene matches: 6. The CDR3 totals 17 residues.

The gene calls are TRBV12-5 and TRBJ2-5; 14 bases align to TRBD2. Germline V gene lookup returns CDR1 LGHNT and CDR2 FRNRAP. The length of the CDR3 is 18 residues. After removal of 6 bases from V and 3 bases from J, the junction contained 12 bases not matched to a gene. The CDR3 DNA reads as TGTGCTAGTGGCTGGGGACTAGCGGGGGCGAATATAAAAGAGACCCAGTACTTC. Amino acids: CASGWGLAGANIKETQYF.

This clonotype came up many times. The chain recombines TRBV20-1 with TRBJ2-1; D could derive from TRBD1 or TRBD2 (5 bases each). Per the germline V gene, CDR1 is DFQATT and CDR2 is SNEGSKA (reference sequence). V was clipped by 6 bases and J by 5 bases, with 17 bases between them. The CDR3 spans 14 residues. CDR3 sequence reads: CSAGPWPIDNEQFF. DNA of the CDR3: TGCAGTGCGGGACCGTGGCCGATCGACAATGAGCAGTTCTTC.

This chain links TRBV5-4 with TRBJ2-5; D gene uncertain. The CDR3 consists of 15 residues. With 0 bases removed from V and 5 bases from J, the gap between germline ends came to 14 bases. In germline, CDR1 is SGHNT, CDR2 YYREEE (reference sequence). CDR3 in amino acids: CASSLGVSYRETQYF. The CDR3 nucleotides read TGTGCCAGCAGCTTGGGTGTCTCATACCGGGAGACCCAGTACTTC. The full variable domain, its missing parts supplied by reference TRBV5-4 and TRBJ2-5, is ETGVTQSPTHLIKTRGQQVTLRCSSQSGHNTVSWYQQALGQGPQFIFQYYREEENGRGNFPPRFSGLQFPNYSSELNVNALELDDSALYLCASSLGVSYRETQYFGPGTRLLVL.

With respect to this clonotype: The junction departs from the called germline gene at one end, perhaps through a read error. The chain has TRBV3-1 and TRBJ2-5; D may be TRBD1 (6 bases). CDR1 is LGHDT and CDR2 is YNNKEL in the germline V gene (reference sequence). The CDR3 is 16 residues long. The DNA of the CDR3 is TGTGCCAGCAGCCGACGGGCCCAACAGGGATTAGAGACCCTGTACTTC. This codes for CASSRRAQQGLETLYF.

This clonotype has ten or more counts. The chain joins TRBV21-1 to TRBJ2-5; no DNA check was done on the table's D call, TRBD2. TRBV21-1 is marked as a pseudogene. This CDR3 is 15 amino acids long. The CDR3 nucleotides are TGTGCCAGCAGCAAAACCTCTAGCGGGAAAGGGACCCAGTACTTC. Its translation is CASSKTSSGKGTQYF.

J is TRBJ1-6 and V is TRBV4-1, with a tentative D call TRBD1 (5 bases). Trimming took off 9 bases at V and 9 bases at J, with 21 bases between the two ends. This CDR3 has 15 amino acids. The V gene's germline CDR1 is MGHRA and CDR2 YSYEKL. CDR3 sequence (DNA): TGCGCCAGTCGGGGGACCGCTGAGTTGGGTTCACCCCTCCACTTT. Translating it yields CASRGTAELGSPLHF.

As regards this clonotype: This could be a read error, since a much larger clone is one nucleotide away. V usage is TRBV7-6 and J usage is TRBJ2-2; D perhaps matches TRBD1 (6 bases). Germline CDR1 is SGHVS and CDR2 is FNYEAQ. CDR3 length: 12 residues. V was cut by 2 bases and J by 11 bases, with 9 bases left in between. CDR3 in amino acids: CASSLWGPELFF. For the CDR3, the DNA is TGTGCCAGCAGCTTATGGGGGCCTGAGCTGTTTTTT. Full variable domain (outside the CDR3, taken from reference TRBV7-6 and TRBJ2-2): GAGVSQSPRYKVTKRGQDVALRCDPISGHVSLYWYRQALGQGPEFLTYFNYEAQQDKSGLPNDRFSAERPEGSISTLTIQRTEQRDSAMYRCASSLWGPELFFGEGSRLTVL.

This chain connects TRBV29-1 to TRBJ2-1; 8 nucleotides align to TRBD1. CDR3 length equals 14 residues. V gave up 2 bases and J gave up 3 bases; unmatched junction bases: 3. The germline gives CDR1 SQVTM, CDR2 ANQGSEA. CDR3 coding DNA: TGCAGCGTTGAACCCGGGACAGGCTACAATGAGCAGTTCTTC. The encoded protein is CSVEPGTGYNEQFF.